The 14 T cell receptor beta chains below come from one sample, sequenced in a study of human T cells and chemical hapten exposure. TCRdb fed the RACE reads into MiXCR, producing one record per CDR3 protein. This table has fewer than 80,000 distinct CDR3 sequences, 10% appearing once. Time point denoted: patch test 2, 6 weeks after DPC sensitization. The sample's treatment: therapeutic diphenylcyclopropenone sensitization with weekly scalp DPC. Sequences were derived from whole blood, sampled in connection with sensitization to the hapten diphenylcyclopropenone (DPC). The receptors derive from a woman in her fifties or sixties with alopecia areata. Some clones in this sample may be carry-over from other donors' samples.

The V call is TRBV3-1, the J call TRBJ1-3; D remains ambiguous. The CDR3 sequence is 14 residues long. V lost 2 bases and J 8 bases, leaving 13 bases between the germline ends. Germline V gives CDR1 LGHDT, CDR2 YNNKEL (reference sequence). Here the CDR3 reads CASSQSWLLDTIYF. CDR3 bases: TGTGCCAGCAGCCAAAGTTGGCTGTTGGACACCATATATTTT.

This clonotype has a count of ten or more. The chain links TRBV20-1 to TRBJ2-3; 9 bases align to TRBD2. This CDR3 has 15 amino acids. Trimming removed 1 base from V and 2 bases from J; junction bases left unmatched: 4. Germline V gene lookup returns CDR1 DFQATT and CDR2 SNEGSKA (reference sequence). The CDR3 loop reads CSARGLAATTDTQYF. The CDR3 region has the DNA TGCAGTGCTAGAGGACTAGCGGCCACCACAGATACGCAGTATTTT.

As regards this clonotype: A much larger clone differs by one base, so this may be a read error. The chain combines TRBV28 with TRBJ2-3; TRBD1 might be the D (6 bases). Germline CDR1 MDHEN, CDR2 SYDVKM. Trimming took off 4 bases at V and 4 bases at J, with 15 bases between the two ends. CDR3 size: 15 residues. CDR3 bases: TGTGCCAGCAGTTGGCCGGCACAGGGATCAGATACGCAGTATTTT. Protein: CASSWPAQGSDTQYF.

The chain carries TRBV30 and TRBJ1-1, with 7 bases matching TRBD1. This CDR3 contains 13 residues. V was clipped by 5 bases and J by 2 bases; unmatched bases: 5. Germline V gene sequence: CDR1 GTSNPN, CDR2 SVGIG (reference sequence). CDR3 sequence (DNA): TGTGCCTGGGCCGGGGACAGTAACACTGAAGCTTTCTTT. Its translation: CAWAGDSNTEAFF.

This chain joins TRBV7-9 and TRBJ1-4; D call uncertain. The CDR3 extends over 15 amino acids. CDR1 and CDR2 (germline): SEHNR, FQNEAQ (reference sequence). The germline V and J ends were trimmed by 5 bases and 4 bases, with 14 bases remaining between them. The CDR3 reads CASSPDGFLNEKLFF. The CDR3 DNA is TGTGCCAGCAGCCCAGATGGGTTCCTTAATGAAAAACTGTTTTTT.

This clonotype was counted ten times or more. The V call is TRBV11-3, the J call TRBJ2-1, with TRBD2 as a possible D gene (5 bases). CDR3 length equals 14 residues. Germline V gene lookup returns CDR1 SGHNT and CDR2 YENEEA. V was shortened by 5 bases and J by 4 bases, with 12 bases between the two germline ends. In DNA, the CDR3 is TGTGCCAGCAGCCCGCGGGTGGGGTACAATGAGCAGTTCTTC. Translating gives CASSPRVGYNEQFF.

V gene TRBV12-3 or TRBV12-4 combines with J gene TRBJ1-4; unclear D gene. Trimming took off 6 bases at V and 8 bases at J, with 10 bases between the two ends. There are 12 residues in the CDR3. Here the CDR3 reads CASSSLGEKLFF. The CDR3 bases are TGTGCCAGCAGCTCTCTGGGAGAAAAACTGTTTTTT.

This clonotype was recorded at least ten times. This chain joins TRBV3-1 and TRBJ1-3; a possible D gene is TRBD1 (5 bases). The CDR3 loop spans 15 amino acids. CDR1 LGHDT and CDR2 YNNKEL come from the germline V gene (reference sequence). V shed 2 bases and J shed 3 bases, with 11 bases lying between them. The CDR3 is CASSQTLGGGNTIYF. Here the CDR3 DNA reads TGTGCCAGCAGCCAAACCCTTGGGGGTGGAAACACCATATATTTT.

This clonotype has only a few counts. The gene calls are TRBV10-2 and TRBJ1-1; D remains unclear. V dropped 5 bases and J dropped 4 bases, with 14 bases sitting between them. This CDR3 has 14 residues. CDR1 and CDR2 from the germline V gene are WSHSY and SAAADI. CDR3 coding DNA: TGCGCCAGCAGTTCGGCCCTACTGTCCACTGAAGCTTTCTTT. Its translation is CASSSALLSTEAFF.

This clonotype came up a few times. The chain joins TRBV28 to TRBJ2-2, with D hard to call. Germline loops: CDR1 MDHEN, CDR2 SYDVKM. CDR3 length: 11 amino acids. V lost 7 bases and J 6 bases, leaving 6 bases between the germline ends. CDR3 DNA: TGTGCCAGCAAGCTGTCCGGGGAGCTGTTTTTT. Its protein is CASKLSGELFF.

The chain uses TRBV9 and TRBJ2-5; tentatively, D is TRBD1 or TRBD2 (5 bases each). Trimming cost V 6 bases and J 0 bases, with 15 bases left between them. Germline V gene sequence: CDR1 SGDLS, CDR2 YYNGEE. The CDR3 is 15 residues long. CDR3 in DNA: TGTGCCAGCACCACGGGGCCCGCCAACCAAGAGACCCAGTACTTC. It encodes CASTTGPANQETQYF. Combining the CDR3 with reference TRBV9 and TRBJ2-5 gives the whole variable domain DSGVTQTPKHLITATGQRVTLRCSPRSGDLSVYWYQQSLDQGLQFLIQYYNGEERAKGNILERFSAQQFPDLHSELNLSSLELGDSALYFCASTTGPANQETQYFGPGTRLLVL.

The chain employs TRBV6-2 or TRBV6-3 and TRBJ1-2; D uncertain. This CDR3 has 11 residues. Trimming took 6 bases from V and 8 from J, leaving 10 bases between them. Germline CDR1 and CDR2: MNHEY and SVGEGT. As DNA, the CDR3 is TGTGCCAGCAGATCGGACGAAGGCTACACCTTC. This gives the protein CASRSDEGYTF.

The rearrangement uses TRBV5-3 and TRBJ1-1; the match to TRBD1 covers 10 bases. TRBV5-3 belongs to the ORF category, with a function that is uncertain. This CDR3 has 15 amino acids. With 8 bases clipped from V and 5 bases from J, the junction kept 12 bases outside the gene matches. CDR3 DNA: TGTGCCAGCAACAAAGCCGGGACAGGGGTTACTGAAGCTTTCTTT. Protein sequence: CASNKAGTGVTEAFF.

The chain links TRBV7-2 to TRBJ2-3, with D unresolved. The CDR3 is 13 residues long. From germline, CDR1 is SGHTA and CDR2 FQGNSA. With 6 bases removed from V and 2 bases from J, the gap between germline ends came to 9 bases. The CDR3: CASRPPATDTQYF. CDR3 nucleotides: TGTGCCAGCAGACCCCCGGCCACAGATACGCAGTATTTT.